This entry describes one T cell receptor (beta chain). This clonotype has only a few counts. What this receptor recognizes is not known. Per-base qualities were not stored, and no clone one base away is much larger. The data stem from a study of response to subunit inactivated influenza vaccine (dated by TCRdb to the late 2010s). Turning to the overall study: Deep quantitative T cell receptor repertoire profiling was used in the study to track responses to a trivalent subunit inactivated influenza vaccine. Results the study describes overall, beyond this receptor: According to the authors, only a limited number of new T cells may be recruited by each seasonal influenza vaccination.

The library was prepared using RT-PCR. Sequencing took place on an Illumina HiSeq 2500. TCRdb cleaned the public reads at Q25 with fastp, built clones with MiXCR and kept in-frame beta chains. Each CDR3 protein gets just one entry, which takes the most common genes and DNA from the rows behind it. The sample yields 300,000 to 350,000 distinct CDR3 sequences; over 20% were counted once. The ten largest clones represent about 9.4% of the sample. From the cysteine through the phenylalanine, the CDR3 covers 15 amino acids. Of the read, only the CDR3 DNA is kept; its 45 bases are in frame from base 1. The germline V gene sets CDR1 to MNHEY and CDR2 to SVGAGI. Trimming at the junction amounts to 2 bases on V and 4 bases on J, and the germline ends lie 15 bases apart.

The receptor was isolated from a man aged 45 to 75 who received an inactivated influenza vaccine. Donor details come from another sample of the same person, matched by shared clones. The rearrangement combines TRBV6-5 with TRBJ2-7; the D gene is not confidently resolved. The source material was PBMCs from blood, sampled less than 22 months after vaccination. CDR3 loop: CASSYLAESPYEQYF. The sequence in DNA is TGTGCCAGCAGTTACCTGGCGGAATCTCCTTACGAGCAGTACTTC.